These 8 T cell receptor beta chains originate from one sample sequenced in a study of cytomegalovirus exposure and HLA in healthy donors. It was with 60 Vbeta and 13 Jbeta primers that the PCR ran. Sequencing was performed with immunoSEQ multiplex PCR; in TCRdb, only in-frame clones are kept and a portion is missing. The data contain approximately 220,000 clones, roughly 82% of them singletons. Sequencing was done on a sample of PBMCs. The receptors originated from a man aged 35-49 years in good health and CMV-seropositive.

To note about this clone: An end of the junction differs from the germline gene, which may be a read error. The chain joins TRBV7-9 to TRBJ1-2; 11 bases align to TRBD1. Germline V gene data show CDR1 as SEHNR and CDR2 as FQNEAQ (reference sequence). The CDR3 loop spans 17 amino acids. Written as DNA, the CDR3 is TGTTCCAGCAGCTTAGGGGGCTTGGACAGGGGGCTTGGTGGCTACACCTTC. This translates into CSSSLGGLDRGLGGYTF.

The J gene is TRBJ2-7, the V gene TRBV4-1; tentative D call: TRBD2 (5 bases). V was trimmed by 1 base and J by 3 bases, leaving 13 bases between them. Per germline, CDR1 MGHRA and CDR2 YSYEKL. The CDR3 consists of 15 residues. The chain's CDR3 is CASSQGRFGGYEQYF. DNA of the CDR3: TGCGCCAGCAGCCAAGGACGGTTCGGAGGCTACGAGCAGTACTTC.

The CDR3 coding sequence is TGTGCCAGTAAAACAGGGGGCGAAGAGGGCGGGGAGCTGTTTTTT. Its translation: CASKTGGEEGGELFF. The chain recombines TRBV19 with TRBJ2-2, with 9 bases aligning to TRBD1. Germline V CDR1 and CDR2: LNHDA, SQIVND (reference sequence). The J segment lost 7 bases and the V segment lost 7 bases, leaving 10 bases of the junction unmatched. The CDR3 extends over 15 amino acids.

V usage is TRBV7-9 and J usage is TRBJ1-1; D possibly corresponds to TRBD1 (6 bases). Trimming removed 0 bases at V and 7 bases at J, with 9 bases between. Looked up from germline, CDR1 is SEHNR and CDR2 is FQNEAQ (reference sequence). CDR3 size: 13 residues. The CDR3 reads CASSLAQGIEAFF. CDR3 DNA: TGTGCCAGCAGCTTAGCGCAGGGGATTGAAGCTTTCTTT. The full variable domain, in which reference TRBV7-9 and TRBJ1-1 provide the parts outside the CDR3, is DTGVSQNPRHKITKRGQNVTFRCDPISEHNRLYWYRQTLGQGPEFLTYFQNEAQLEKSRLLSDRFSAERPKGSFSTLEIQRTEQGDSAMYLCASSLAQGIEAFFGQGTRLTVV.

The V gene is TRBV6-1, the J gene TRBJ2-2; TRBD2 aligns across 9 bases. Per germline, CDR1 MNHNS and CDR2 SASEGT. V gave up 0 bases and J gave up 6 bases; unmatched junction bases: 5. The CDR3 runs 16 residues. The CDR3 nucleotides are TGTGCCAGCAGTGAAGCGCTTAGCGGGAGAGCCGGGGAGCTGTTTTTT. The encoded protein is CASSEALSGRAGELFF.

This chain joins TRBV10-2 and TRBJ2-1; a possible D gene is TRBD2 (5 bases). The CDR3 is 12 amino acids. The V gene's germline CDR1 is WSHSY and CDR2 SAAADI. With 2 bases removed from V and 7 bases from J, the gap between germline ends came to 6 bases. Written as DNA, the CDR3 is TGCGCCAGCAGTGAGAGAGGGAATGAGCAGTTCTTC. Its translation: CASSERGNEQFF.

The chain has TRBV27 and TRBJ1-1; D perhaps matches TRBD1 (5 bases). V gave up 3 bases and J gave up 1 base, with 9 bases separating them. The germline V gene encodes CDR1 MNHEY and CDR2 SMNVEV (reference sequence). CDR3 length: 14 residues. The CDR3 coding sequence is TGTGCCAGCAGTTTTGGGGCAGCGAACACTGAAGCTTTCTTT. This gives the protein CASSFGAANTEAFF.

The CDR3 region has the DNA TGTGCCAGCAAGGAGGGCCCGACACCTAATGAAAAACTGTTTTTT. This codes for CASKEGPTPNEKLFF. V usage is TRBV6-6 and J usage is TRBJ1-4; D remains ambiguous. V lost 7 bases, J lost 3 bases, and 15 bases lay in between. The CDR3 covers 15 residues. The germline gives CDR1 MNHNY, CDR2 SVGAGI (reference sequence).